This TCR beta chain is drawn from a study of cytomegalovirus exposure and HLA in healthy donors. Study outcomes and limitations: Analysis was performed later, and it showed HLA-associated TCR beta chains to be more clonally expanded than equally common others. A later analysis reportedly found fewer N-insertions in an Asian-associated ancestry cluster than the roughly 670-donor mean. A later analysis linked some 17,000 TCR beta sequences to HLA alleles at 0.05 false discovery rate.

Vbeta (60) and Jbeta (13) primers were used in the PCR. Sequencing used immunoSEQ multiplex PCR; TCRdb keeps in-frame clones, though not all of them. The sample consists of about 160,000 clones, more than 65% of them appearing once. In the case of this clone: Its antigen remains unknown.

This CDR3 comprises 14 residues. Germline CDR1 MNHNS, CDR2 SASEGT. V lost 3 bases and J 6 bases, leaving 14 bases between the germline ends. Sequencing was carried out using PBMCs. The receptor comes from a woman between 45 and 60 years old in good health and CMV-seronegative. The chain links TRBV6-1 to TRBJ1-1, with D tentatively TRBD1 (6 bases). The CDR3 coding sequence is TGTGCCAGCAGTGAGCAGGGGAGAAGCGCTGAAGCTTTCTTT. Translated, it gives CASSEQGRSAEAFF.